This T cell receptor (beta chain) appears in the sequencing data of a study of cytomegalovirus exposure and HLA in healthy donors (dated by TCRdb to 2017 to 2019). About the study as a whole: A later analysis indicated that the 120 or so validation repertoires were generated on the platform also employed for the approximately 700 repertoires of the first cohort. Along with the approximately 700-subject first cohort, a separate validation cohort of around 110 different subjects was used. To predict cytomegalovirus infection status, the study combined high-throughput TCR immunosequencing, statistical association of individual TCRs with disease status, and machine learning. The study aimed to test whether signatures of past pathogen exposure could be identified by cataloging public T cell receptors. Study-wide findings and limitations: In vitro tests confirmed that three of the cytomegalovirus-associated TCR beta chains recognize cytomegalovirus antigens. The study gave a list of 150 to 200 TCR beta chains associated with cytomegalovirus. A later analysis had no HLA typing for the validation cohort, so co-occurrence there was scored across all 130 or so repertoires. The classifier was reported to diagnose cytomegalovirus status with high specificity and sensitivity in both the original cohort and the validation cohort. Most TCR sequences were seen in very few donors, while some public TCRs were found in many individuals. The authors suggested that the approach could potentially be extended to other disease states and immunological phenotypes. Of the cluster scores, roughly 95% were above 0 in a later analysis, which found that TCRs clustered in the first cohort also tended to co-occur in the roughly 130 validation repertoires.

Donors formed part of the validation cohort, which comprised fewer than 150 subjects and was distinct from the first cohort of several hundred subjects. The method behind the library was the immunoSEQ multiplex PCR assay. The published analysis was carried out like this. A statistical classification framework was built for diagnosing cytomegalovirus status from the catalog of TCR beta chain sequences. Entries here come from immuneACCESS through TCRdb and include only in-frame sequences with V and J called. Some clones fail to appear in such tables; in the studies checked, an unresolved V gene covers under half of the shortfall, and the cause of the remainder is unknown. V, J and clone size are those of that table, while D and trimming were read from the DNA. This sample has approximately 150,000 clones in its table, and roughly nine tenths of those were observed once. The top ten hold around 3% of the sample.

Details on this clone: Which antigen it targets is not known. Per-nucleotide qualities are absent, and no much larger clonotype sits a single base away.

The CDR3 contains 14 residues, cysteine and phenylalanine counted. Only the CDR3 part of the read is kept: 42 bases, read in frame from the first base. For CDR1 and CDR2, the germline V gene lists SGHRS and YFSETQ. Germline trimming amounts to 3 bases on V and 2 bases on J, with 3 as the count of junction bases outside the gene matches. The sequencing sample was made of PBMCs. The sequence is built from TRBV5-1 and TRBJ2-3; 7 middle bases align to TRBD2. This TCR came from a woman between 18 and 29 years old in good health and CMV-seropositive. The CDR3 region has the sequence CASSSSGLTDTQYF. The DNA is TGCGCCAGCAGCTCTAGCGGACTCACAGATACGCAGTATTTT.